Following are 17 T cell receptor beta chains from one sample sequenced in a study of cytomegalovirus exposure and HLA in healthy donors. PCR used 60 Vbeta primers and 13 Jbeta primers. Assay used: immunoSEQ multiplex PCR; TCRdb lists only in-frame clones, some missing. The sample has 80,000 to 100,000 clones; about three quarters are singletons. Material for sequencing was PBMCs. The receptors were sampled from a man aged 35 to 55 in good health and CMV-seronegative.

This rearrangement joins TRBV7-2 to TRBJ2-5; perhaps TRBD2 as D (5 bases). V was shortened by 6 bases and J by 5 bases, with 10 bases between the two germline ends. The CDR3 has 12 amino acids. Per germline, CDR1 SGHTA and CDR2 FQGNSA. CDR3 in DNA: TGTGCCAGCAGACGAGGGTTTGAGACCCAGTACTTC. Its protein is CASRRGFETQYF. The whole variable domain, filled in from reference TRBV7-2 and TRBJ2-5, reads GAGVSQSPSNKVTEKGKDVELRCDPISGHTALYWYRQSLGQGLEFLIYFQGNSAPDKSGLPSDRFSAERTGGSVSTLTIQRTQQEDSAVYLCASRRGFETQYFGPGTRLLVL.

CDR3 sequence reads: CASSPRTGTTYGYTF. CDR3 bases: TGTGCCAGCAGCCCTCGGACAGGGACTACCTATGGCTACACCTTC. V usage is TRBV7-2 and J usage is TRBJ1-2; 8 bases agree with TRBD1. The germline V gene encodes CDR1 SGHTA and CDR2 FQGNSA. The length of the CDR3 is 15 residues. The V and J ends lost 5 bases and 4 bases, in that order; junction bases with no gene match: 9.

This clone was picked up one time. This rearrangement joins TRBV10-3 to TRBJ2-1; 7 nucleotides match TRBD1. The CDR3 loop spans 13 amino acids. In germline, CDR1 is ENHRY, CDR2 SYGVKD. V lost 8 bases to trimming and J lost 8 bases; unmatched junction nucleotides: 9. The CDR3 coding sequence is TGTGCCATCGGAACGCAGGGGGTCTATGAGCAGTTCTTC. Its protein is CAIGTQGVYEQFF.

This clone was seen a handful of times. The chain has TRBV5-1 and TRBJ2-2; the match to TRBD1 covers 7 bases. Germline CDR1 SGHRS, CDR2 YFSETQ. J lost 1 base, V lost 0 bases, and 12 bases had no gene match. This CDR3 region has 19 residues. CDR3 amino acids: CASSLGRGGAFRNTGELFF. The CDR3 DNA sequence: TGCGCCAGCAGCTTGGGTCGAGGGGGCGCGTTTAGGAACACCGGGGAGCTGTTTTTT.

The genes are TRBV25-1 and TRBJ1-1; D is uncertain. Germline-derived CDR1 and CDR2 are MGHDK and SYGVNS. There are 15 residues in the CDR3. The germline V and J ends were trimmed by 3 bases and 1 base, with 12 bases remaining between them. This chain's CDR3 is CASSDPMVGNTEAFF. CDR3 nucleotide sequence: TGTGCCAGCAGTGACCCCATGGTCGGGAACACTGAAGCTTTCTTT.

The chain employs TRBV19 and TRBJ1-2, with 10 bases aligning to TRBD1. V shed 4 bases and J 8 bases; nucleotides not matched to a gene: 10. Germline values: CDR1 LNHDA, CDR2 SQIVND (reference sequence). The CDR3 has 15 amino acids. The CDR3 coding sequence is TGTGCCAGTAGTAGGCGACAGGGGGCTGATTCCGGCTACACCTTC. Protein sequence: CASSRRQGADSGYTF.

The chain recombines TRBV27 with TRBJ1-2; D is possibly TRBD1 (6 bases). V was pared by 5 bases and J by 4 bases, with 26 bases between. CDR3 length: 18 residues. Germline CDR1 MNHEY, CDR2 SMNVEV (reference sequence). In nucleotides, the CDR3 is TGTGCCAGCAGTCCAGTAATCTTTCGGGGGGGGGCGGCCTATGGCTACACCTTC. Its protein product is CASSPVIFRGGAAYGYTF.

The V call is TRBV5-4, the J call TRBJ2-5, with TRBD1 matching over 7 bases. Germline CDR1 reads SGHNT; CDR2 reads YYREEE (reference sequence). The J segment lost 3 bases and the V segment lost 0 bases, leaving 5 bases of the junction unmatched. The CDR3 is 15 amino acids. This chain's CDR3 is CASSLGWQGEETQYF. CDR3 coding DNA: TGTGCCAGCAGCTTGGGCTGGCAGGGGGAAGAGACCCAGTACTTC.

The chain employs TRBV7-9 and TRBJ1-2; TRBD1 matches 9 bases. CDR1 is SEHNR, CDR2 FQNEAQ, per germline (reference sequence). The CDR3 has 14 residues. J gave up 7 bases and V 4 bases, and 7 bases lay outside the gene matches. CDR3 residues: CASSYPTGGIGYTF. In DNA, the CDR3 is TGTGCCAGCAGCTACCCGACAGGGGGTATTGGCTACACCTTC.

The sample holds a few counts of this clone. The CDR3 nucleotides are TGTGCCAGCAGCCCAGACAGAAATCAGCCCCAGCATTTT. It codes for CASSPDRNQPQHF. The rearrangement joins TRBV6-1 to TRBJ1-5, with TRBD1 as a possible D gene (5 bases). V was pared by 6 bases and J by 4 bases, with 10 bases between. This CDR3 contains 13 residues. The germline V gene encodes CDR1 MNHNS and CDR2 SASEGT.

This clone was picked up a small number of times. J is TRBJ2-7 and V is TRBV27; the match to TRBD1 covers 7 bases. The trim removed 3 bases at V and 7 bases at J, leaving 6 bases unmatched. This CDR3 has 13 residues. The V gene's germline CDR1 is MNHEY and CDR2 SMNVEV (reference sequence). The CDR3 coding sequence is TGTGCCAGCAGTTTTGGACAGGCGTATGAGCAGTACTTC. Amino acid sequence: CASSFGQAYEQYF.

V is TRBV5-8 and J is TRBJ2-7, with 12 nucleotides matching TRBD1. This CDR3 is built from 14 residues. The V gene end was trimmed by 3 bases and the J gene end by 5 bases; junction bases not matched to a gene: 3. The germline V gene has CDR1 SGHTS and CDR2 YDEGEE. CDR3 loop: CASSWDRGLDEQYF. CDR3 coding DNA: TGTGCCAGCAGCTGGGACAGGGGGCTTGACGAGCAGTACTTC.

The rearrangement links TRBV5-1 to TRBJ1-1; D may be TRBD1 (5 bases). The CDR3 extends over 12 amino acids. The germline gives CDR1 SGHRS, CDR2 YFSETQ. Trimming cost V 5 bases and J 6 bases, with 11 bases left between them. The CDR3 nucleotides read TGCGCCAGCAGGGGCAGGGAGGCTGAAGCTTTCTTT. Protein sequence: CASRGREAEAFF.

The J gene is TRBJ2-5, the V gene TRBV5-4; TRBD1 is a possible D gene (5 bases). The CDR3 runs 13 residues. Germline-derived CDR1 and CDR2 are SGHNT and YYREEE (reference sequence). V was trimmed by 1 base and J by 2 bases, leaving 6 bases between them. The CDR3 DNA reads TGTGCCAGCAGCTTGTACAGGCAAGAGACCCAGTACTTC. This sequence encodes CASSLYRQETQYF.

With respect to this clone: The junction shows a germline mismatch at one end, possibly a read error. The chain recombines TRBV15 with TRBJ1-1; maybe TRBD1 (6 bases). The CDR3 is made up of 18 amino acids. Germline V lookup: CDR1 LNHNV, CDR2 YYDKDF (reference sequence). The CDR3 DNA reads TGTGCCACCGGCAGAGACTGGAAGGGGGGGTTAGGGGGAACTGAAGCTTTCTTT. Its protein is CATGRDWKGGLGGTEAFF.

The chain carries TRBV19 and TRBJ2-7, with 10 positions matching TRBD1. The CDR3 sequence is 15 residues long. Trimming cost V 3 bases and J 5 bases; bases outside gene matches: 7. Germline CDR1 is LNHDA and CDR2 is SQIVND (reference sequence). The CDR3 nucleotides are TGTGCCAGTAGTATCCGGGACAGGGGTTTTGACGAGCAGTACTTC. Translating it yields CASSIRDRGFDEQYF.

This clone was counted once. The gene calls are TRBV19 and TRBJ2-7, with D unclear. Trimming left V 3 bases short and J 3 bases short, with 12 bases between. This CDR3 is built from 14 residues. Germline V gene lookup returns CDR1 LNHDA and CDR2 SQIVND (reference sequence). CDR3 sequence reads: CASSIRTYGYEQYF. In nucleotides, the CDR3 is TGTGCCAGTAGTATCCGCACCTATGGCTACGAGCAGTACTTC.